This TCR beta chain was recorded in a study of cytomegalovirus exposure and HLA in healthy donors. Overall study findings and caveats: The tendency of first-cohort TCR clusters to co-occur in the roughly 120 validation repertoires was the finding of a later analysis.

The V and J ends lost 2 bases and 2 bases, in that order; junction bases with no gene match: 4. The germline gives CDR1 ENHRY, CDR2 SYGVKD. The CDR3 spans 15 residues. Profiled with immunoSEQ multiplex PCR; TCRdb holds only in-frame clones, not every one. Among about 92,000 clones, approximately 94% were seen once, and the ten largest hold about 1.1%. Concerning this clone itself: The antigen is unknown.

The chain carries TRBV10-3 and TRBJ2-3; 7 bases map to TRBD2. Input material: PBMCs. This receptor was taken from a woman in her twenties or thirties in good health and CMV-seropositive. The CDR3 bases are TGTGCCATCAGTGAGCGGGACTACCACACAGATACGCAGTATTTT. This sequence encodes CAISERDYHTDTQYF.